This entry features one TCR beta chain sequence. This sample is drawn from a study of blood T cell repertoires in COVID-19. Background on the study: Acute and convalescent COVID-19 samples came from the United States, Italy and Spain. From T cells, B-cell-depleted T cells, or PBMCs came the material, which was cDNA or gDNA.

Trimming removed 0 bases at V and 3 bases at J, with 6 bases between. This CDR3 has 14 amino acids. Germline V lookup: CDR1 SGHRS, CDR2 YFSETQ. In the authors' workflow: Researchers report that nucleated cell counts were estimated from reference gene primer amplification. Some clones are missing from TCRdb's copy, which holds only in-frame ones; the method was immunoSEQ multiplex PCR. The V and J calls and clone size were taken over from that table, and D and trimming were inferred from the DNA. This sample has 100,000 to 150,000 clones, with about four fifths found just once. Sequenced material: peripheral blood. This chain joins TRBV5-1 and TRBJ2-2; the D is unclear. This sequence originates from a man aged 60-69 years with acute or convalescent COVID-19. The CDR3 region is CASSLGADTGELFF. As DNA, the CDR3 is TGCGCCAGCAGCTTGGGGGCCGACACCGGGGAGCTGTTTTTT.